This T cell receptor (beta chain) was documented in a study of T cell responses to AZD1222 COVID-19 vaccine. A word on this clone: Its specificity is not known.

TCRdb's table, derived via immunoSEQ multiplex PCR, lists solely in-frame clones and lacks some. The repertoire holds 140,000 or so clones, with 88% as singletons. Second-dose groups at about 4 or about 12 weeks were pooled. The study, taken as a whole, reports: Targeting of unmutated variant regions was reportedly seen in nearly half of spike-specific TCRs.

The sequence was obtained from an adult who received the AZD1222 COVID-19 vaccine. Sequencing was performed on peripheral blood, taken 28 days after the second AZD1222 dose.

CDR3 amino acids: CASSSRGGGYGYTF. In DNA form, the CDR3 reads TGCGCCAGCAGCTCCCGGGGAGGGGGATATGGCTACACCTTC. V usage is TRBV5-1 and J usage is TRBJ1-2; TRBD1 is a possible D gene (6 bases). CDR3 length: 14 residues. The germline V and J ends were trimmed by 3 bases and 5 bases, with 14 bases remaining between them. Germline values: CDR1 SGHRS, CDR2 YFSETQ.